This TCR beta chain comes out of a study of post-analysis software for immune sequencing data. Study-wide results and caveats: Five or six TRBV segments (TRBV5-6, TRBV5-1 and TRBV20-1 among them) occurred more frequently in patients than in controls. Controls significantly exceeded multiple sclerosis patients in normalized Chao1 diversity. Strong co-clustering by F measure was evident for samples that had been prepared in the same batch.

Carried by the TCR beta cDNA libraries were unique molecular identifiers. Starting from about 0.98 to 11 million T cells, the study yielded about 500,000 cDNA molecules. MiXCR was run by TCRdb on the PCR reads, yielding one entry per CDR3 protein. The table shows 350,000 to 450,000 distinct CDR3 sequences, with about a third occurring only once. V dropped 5 bases and J dropped 4 bases, with 9 bases sitting between them. From germline, CDR1 is SGHTA and CDR2 FQGNSA. This CDR3 is built from 13 residues. This clonotype was counted a few times. Antigen unknown. The source of this sequence is a girl aged 5-17 years with multiple sclerosis. Input material: blood. The gene calls are TRBV7-2 and TRBJ2-1, with D unresolved. CDR3 coding DNA: TGTGCCAGCAGCGCGGTCCAGTACAATGAGCAGTTCTTC. It is translated as CASSAVQYNEQFF.